Listed below are T cell receptor beta chains from one sample, sequenced in a study of T cells in narcolepsy. Using immunoSEQ multiplex PCR, the repertoire was profiled, and TCRdb retains in-frame clones only, with some absent. This table holds thousands of clones, about 62% found once. The sequenced sample was CD45RA- memory CD8+ T cells from PBMCs. These TCRs come from a human donor with narcolepsy. The CDR3 runs from the conserved cysteine through the conserved F or W. D genes are given only for firm matches. Only part of the rows carry a size: once, few, many, or a class if the clone is expanded.

j_call: TRBJ2-7
clone_size: NA
d_call: TRBD2
v_call: TRBV5-1
cdr3_length: 14
cdr3_aa: CASSSGGGYAEQYF
cdr3_nt: TGCGCCAGCAGCTCGGGGGGAGGTTACGCGGAGCAGTACTTC

j_call: TRBJ1-1
clone_size: NA
d_call: NA
v_call: TRBV4-2
cdr3_length: 13
cdr3_aa: CASSLSRSVEAFF
cdr3_nt: TGTGCCAGCAGCCTCTCTCGGAGTGTTGAAGCTTTCTTT

j_call: TRBJ1-5
clone_size: NA
d_call: NA
v_call: TRBV4-3
cdr3_length: 21
cdr3_aa: CASSQDVFGTDLTYSNQPQHF
cdr3_nt: TGCGCCAGCAGCCAAGATGTATTTGGGACCGATTTAACGTATAGCAATCAGCCCCAGCATTTT

j_call: TRBJ2-5
clone_size: medium-sized
d_call: NA
v_call: TRBV5-1
cdr3_length: 16
cdr3_aa: CASSLVVTTATETQYF
cdr3_nt: TGCGCCAGCAGCTTGGTGGTGACAACGGCCACAGAGACCCAGTACTTC

j_call: TRBJ1-5
clone_size: NA
d_call: NA
v_call: TRBV7-8
cdr3_length: 16
cdr3_aa: CASSSPGGLSNQPQHF
cdr3_nt: TGTGCCAGCAGCTCCCCGGGCGGCCTTAGCAATCAGCCCCAGCATTTT

j_call: TRBJ2-7
clone_size: NA
d_call: NA
v_call: TRBV29-1
cdr3_length: 14
cdr3_aa: CSGGGGGPGYEQYF
cdr3_nt: TGCAGCGGGGGGGGAGGGGGCCCTGGATACGAGCAGTACTTC

j_call: TRBJ2-2
clone_size: few
d_call: NA
v_call: TRBV4-3
cdr3_length: 14
cdr3_aa: CASSQDQGSGELFF
cdr3_nt: TGCGCCAGCAGCCAAGATCAGGGCAGCGGGGAGCTGTTTTTT

j_call: TRBJ1-4
clone_size: few
d_call: NA
v_call: TRBV4-3
cdr3_length: 22
cdr3_aa: CASSQHGTYSTRRIATNEKLFF
cdr3_nt: TGCGCCAGCAGCCAACATGGGACGTATTCCACTAGGAGGATTGCAACTAATGAAAAACTGTTTTTT

j_call: TRBJ1-5
clone_size: NA
d_call: TRBD1
v_call: TRBV19
cdr3_length: 15
cdr3_aa: CASKDRARPNQPQHF
cdr3_nt: TGTGCCAGCAAAGACAGGGCCCGGCCCAATCAGCCCCAGCATTTT

j_call: TRBJ1-2
clone_size: NA
d_call: NA
v_call: TRBV7-9
cdr3_length: 14
cdr3_aa: CASSLGSISYGYTF
cdr3_nt: TGTGCCAGCAGCCTAGGAAGTATAAGCTATGGCTACACCTTC

j_call: TRBJ2-2
clone_size: NA
d_call: NA
v_call: TRBV5-6
cdr3_length: 14
cdr3_aa: CASSLTRNTGELFF
cdr3_nt: TGTGCCAGCAGCCTGACACGGAACACCGGGGAGCTGTTTTTT

j_call: TRBJ2-1
clone_size: NA
d_call: TRBD2
v_call: TRBV2
cdr3_length: 13
cdr3_aa: CARGTSNINEQFF
cdr3_nt: TGTGCCAGGGGGACTAGCAACATAAATGAGCAGTTCTTC

j_call: TRBJ1-5
clone_size: NA
d_call: TRBD1
v_call: TRBV10-2
cdr3_length: 14
cdr3_aa: CASSGTGLNQPQHF
cdr3_nt: TGCGCCAGCAGTGGGACAGGGCTTAATCAGCCCCAGCATTTT

j_call: TRBJ2-6
clone_size: NA
d_call: NA
v_call: TRBV5-6
cdr3_length: 18
cdr3_aa: CASKPINKSQSRANVLTF
cdr3_nt: TGTGCCAGCAAGCCTATCAATAAGTCACAAAGTCGGGCCAACGTCCTGACTTTC

j_call: TRBJ1-3
clone_size: NA
d_call: NA
v_call: TRBV4-3
cdr3_length: 16
cdr3_aa: CASSPRPGGLGNTIYF
cdr3_nt: TGCGCCAGCAGCCCCCGTCCGGGGGGACTTGGAAACACCATATATTTT

j_call: TRBJ2-5
clone_size: few
d_call: TRBD2
v_call: TRBV5-4
cdr3_length: 16
cdr3_aa: CASSGRASLRGETQYF
cdr3_nt: TGTGCCAGCAGCGGGAGGGCATCCCTTAGGGGAGAGACCCAGTACTTC

j_call: TRBJ2-3
clone_size: NA
d_call: TRBD1
v_call: TRBV2
cdr3_length: 17
cdr3_aa: CASNPLRTGGGTDTQYF
cdr3_nt: TGTGCCAGCAACCCCCTGAGGACAGGTGGAGGCACAGATACGCAGTATTTT

j_call: TRBJ1-4
clone_size: medium-sized
d_call: NA
v_call: TRBV25-1
cdr3_length: 13
cdr3_aa: CASSETVEGKLFF
cdr3_nt: TGTGCCAGCAGTGAAACAGTCGAAGGAAAACTGTTTTTT

j_call: TRBJ1-2
clone_size: NA
d_call: NA
v_call: TRBV4-2
cdr3_length: 15
cdr3_aa: CASSQDHRAPYGYTF
cdr3_nt: TGTGCCAGCAGCCAAGATCACCGGGCCCCCTATGGCTACACCTTC

j_call: TRBJ2-3
clone_size: NA
d_call: TRBD2
v_call: TRBV5-3
cdr3_length: 15
cdr3_aa: CASRGERGHTDTQYF
cdr3_nt: TGTGCCAGCCGCGGCGAGCGGGGGCACACAGATACGCAGTATTTT

j_call: TRBJ2-1
clone_size: medium-sized
d_call: NA
v_call: TRBV7-9
cdr3_length: 12
cdr3_aa: CASSQGSDEQFF
cdr3_nt: TGTGCCAGCAGCCAGGGTAGCGATGAGCAGTTCTTC

j_call: TRBJ2-7
clone_size: once
d_call: TRBD1
v_call: TRBV7-9
cdr3_length: 15
cdr3_aa: CASSSLRDSAYEQYF
cdr3_nt: TGTGCCAGCAGCTCCTTACGGGACAGTGCCTACGAGCAGTACTTC

j_call: TRBJ2-3
clone_size: NA
d_call: NA
v_call: TRBV9
cdr3_length: 14
cdr3_aa: CASSHPDVTDTQYF
cdr3_nt: TGTGCCAGCAGCCACCCTGATGTAACAGATACGCAGTATTTT

j_call: TRBJ2-1
clone_size: NA
d_call: NA
v_call: TRBV7-9
cdr3_length: 13
cdr3_aa: CASSLIPGQGQFF
cdr3_nt: TGTGCCAGCAGCTTAATTCCCGGCCAGGGTCAGTTCTTC

j_call: TRBJ2-3
clone_size: NA
d_call: TRBD1
v_call: TRBV7-3
cdr3_length: 16
cdr3_aa: CASSAGTEVSTDTQYF
cdr3_nt: TGTGCCAGCAGCGCTGGGACAGAGGTTTCGACGGATACGCAGTATTTT

j_call: TRBJ2-7
clone_size: NA
d_call: NA
v_call: TRBV19
cdr3_length: 14
cdr3_aa: CASSIWASDRSQYF
cdr3_nt: TGTGCCAGTAGTATCTGGGCCTCGGATAGATCGCAGTACTTC

j_call: TRBJ1-1
clone_size: few
d_call: NA
v_call: TRBV7-3
cdr3_length: 13
cdr3_aa: CASSLGGADEAFF
cdr3_nt: TGTGCCAGCAGCTTAGGGGGGGCCGACGAAGCTTTCTTT

j_call: TRBJ1-5
clone_size: medium-sized
d_call: NA
v_call: TRBV11-2
cdr3_length: 14
cdr3_aa: CASSLGGWNQPQHF
cdr3_nt: TGTGCCAGCAGCTTAGGGGGTTGGAATCAGCCCCAGCATTTT

j_call: TRBJ1-2
clone_size: once
d_call: NA
v_call: TRBV7-2
cdr3_length: 17
cdr3_aa: CASSSKRSGKGDYGYTF
cdr3_nt: TGTGCCAGCAGCTCTAAGAGATCAGGGAAAGGGGACTATGGCTACACCTTC

j_call: TRBJ2-1
clone_size: NA
d_call: NA
v_call: TRBV2
cdr3_length: 13
cdr3_aa: CAGLRSSYNEQFF
cdr3_nt: TGTGCCGGCTTACGGAGCTCCTACAATGAGCAGTTCTTC

j_call: TRBJ1-1
clone_size: NA
d_call: NA
v_call: TRBV6-1
cdr3_length: 10
cdr3_aa: CASSVPRAFF
cdr3_nt: TGTGCCAGCAGTGTCCCTCGGGCTTTCTTT

j_call: TRBJ2-7
clone_size: NA
d_call: TRBD2
v_call: TRBV7-9
cdr3_length: 16
cdr3_aa: CASSPRGGRTFYEQYF
cdr3_nt: TGTGCCAGCAGCCCACGGGGGGGCCGGACATTCTACGAGCAGTACTTC

j_call: TRBJ2-1
clone_size: NA
d_call: NA
v_call: TRBV9
cdr3_length: 14
cdr3_aa: CASSVAGQGDQQFF
cdr3_nt: TGTGCCAGCAGCGTAGCTGGACAAGGGGATCAGCAGTTCTTC

j_call: TRBJ2-7
clone_size: large
d_call: NA
v_call: TRBV7-3
cdr3_length: 14
cdr3_aa: CASSLYGTAYEQYF
cdr3_nt: TGTGCCAGCAGCCTCTACGGGACGGCCTACGAGCAGTACTTC

j_call: TRBJ2-2
clone_size: few
d_call: NA
v_call: TRBV5-6
cdr3_length: 12
cdr3_aa: CASSFNIGELFF
cdr3_nt: TGTGCCAGCAGCTTTAATATCGGGGAGCTGTTTTTT

j_call: TRBJ1-1
clone_size: large
d_call: TRBD1
v_call: TRBV4-1
cdr3_length: 15
cdr3_aa: CASSQPGQGFTEAFF
cdr3_nt: TGCGCCAGCAGCCAGCCGGGACAGGGGTTCACTGAAGCTTTCTTT

j_call: TRBJ2-2
clone_size: NA
d_call: TRBD2
v_call: TRBV4-2
cdr3_length: 16
cdr3_aa: CASSQLAGGVTGELFF
cdr3_nt: TGTGCCAGCAGCCAATTAGCGGGGGGGGTCACCGGGGAGCTGTTTTTT